One sample yielded the 9 T cell receptor beta chains listed below, sequenced in a study of OX40 agonist ivuxolimab in advanced cancers. Sequenced by immunoSEQ multiplex PCR; TCRdb stores in-frame clones only, minus some. The data show 40,000 to 45,000 clones, about 88% seen once. Sequencing used CD4+ or CD8+ T cells sorted from blood, obtained in a trial of the OX40 agonist ivuxolimab. Receptors originate from an adult with an advanced solid tumor such as melanoma, head and neck, liver or kidney cancer.

This clone was seen once. V gene TRBV5-1 combines with J gene TRBJ2-7; 10 bases are shared with TRBD2. V lost 1 base and J lost 2; bases outside the gene matches: 3. Per germline, CDR1 SGHRS and CDR2 YFSETQ. The CDR3 length is 15 residues. CDR3 coding DNA: TGCGCCAGCAGCTTGCCCGGGACTAGCGCCTACGAGCAGTACTTC. Protein sequence: CASSLPGTSAYEQYF.

In this sample, this clone turned up once. The chain joins TRBV28 to TRBJ2-5, with 10 bases fitting TRBD2. Trimming cost V 7 bases and J 0 bases; bases outside gene matches: 2. The germline V gene has CDR1 MDHEN and CDR2 SYDVKM. The CDR3 totals 14 residues. In nucleotides, the CDR3 is TGTGCCAGCACAGGGACTAGCGACCAAGAGACCCAGTACTTC. Translated, it gives CASTGTSDQETQYF.

This sequence joins TRBV7-9 and TRBJ1-5, with 9 bases that match TRBD1. This CDR3 comprises 15 residues. V gave up 10 bases and J gave up 0 bases; unmatched junction bases: 7. Per germline, CDR1 SEHNR and CDR2 FQNEAQ (reference sequence). CDR3: CATRRTGDSNQPQHF. The CDR3, as DNA: TGTGCCACCAGACGGACAGGGGATAGCAATCAGCCCCAGCATTTT.

The CDR3 sequence is CASSPTPGQGRKETQYF. The DNA of the CDR3 is TGCGCCAGCAGCCCCACCCCCGGACAGGGAAGAAAAGAGACCCAGTACTTC. The chain employs TRBV5-1 and TRBJ2-5; 8 positions match TRBD1. There are 17 residues in the CDR3. The junction had 14 bases not matched to a gene; V was cut back by 4 bases and J by 3 bases. CDR1 SGHRS and CDR2 YFSETQ come from the germline V gene.

V and J are TRBV6-4 and TRBJ2-7; 10 bases line up with TRBD2. V was clipped by 2 bases and J by 5 bases; unmatched bases: 6. This CDR3 contains 15 residues. CDR1 is MRHNA and CDR2 is SNTAGT in the germline V gene. Here the CDR3 reads CASSDPGTSEHEQYF. In nucleotides, the CDR3 is TGTGCCAGCAGTGACCCCGGGACTAGCGAACACGAGCAGTACTTC.

The sample holds a few counts of this clone. J is TRBJ2-7 and V is TRBV6-6; the D gene is possibly TRBD2 (5 bases). V was shortened by 5 bases and J by 6 bases, with 17 bases between the two germline ends. The germline V gene has CDR1 MNHNY and CDR2 SVGAGI (reference sequence). The CDR3 totals 14 residues. CDR3 DNA sequence: TGTGCCAGCAGTAATCAGCAACTAGGTACCGAGCAGTACTTC. Its protein is CASSNQQLGTEQYF.

The count of this clone is one. The V and J genes are TRBV19 and TRBJ2-4; perhaps D is TRBD1 or TRBD2 (5 bases each). The germline CDR1 and CDR2 sequences are LNHDA and SQIVND (reference sequence). The CDR3 contains 14 residues. The V end was cut by 4 bases, the J end by 5 bases, with 12 bases between. As DNA, the CDR3 is TGTGCCAGTAGTAAGGGGACCGGGGAAAACATTCAGTACTTC. It codes for CASSKGTGENIQYF.

By sample share, this clone is medium-sized. The V gene is TRBV7-9, the J gene TRBJ1-1; unclear D gene. V lost 2 bases, J lost 3 bases, and 7 bases lay in between. The CDR3 contains 13 residues. Per germline, CDR1 SEHNR and CDR2 FQNEAQ (reference sequence). The CDR3 coding sequence is TGTGCCAGCAGCTTAAACGCGGACACTGAAGCTTTCTTT. Protein product: CASSLNADTEAFF.

The rearrangement joins TRBV18 to TRBJ1-2, with D possibly being TRBD1 (6 bases). This CDR3 has 14 residues. Germline V lookup: CDR1 KGHSH, CDR2 LQKENI. V lost 0 bases and J lost 6, with 11 bases in between. The DNA of the CDR3 is TGTGCCAGCTCACCACCGACAGGAATTCATGGCTACACCTTC. It codes for CASSPPTGIHGYTF.